The 5 T cell receptor beta chains presented below share a single source sample, sequenced in a study of CD8 T cells in ankylosing spondylitis. From the 5' RACE reads, TCRdb called clonotypes with MiXCR, one entry per CDR3 protein. The sample records some 130,000 distinct CDR3 sequences, roughly 8% being singletons. The sequencing input was synovial fluid, either unsorted or a sorted T cell fraction (not recorded which). These receptors came from a male donor with ankylosing spondylitis.

The table lists this clonotype with many counts. This sequence joins TRBV9 and TRBJ2-1; 11 nucleotides align to TRBD1. The CDR3 consists of 17 residues. V lost 3 bases and J lost 7; bases outside the gene matches: 12. The germline gives CDR1 SGDLS, CDR2 YYNGEE. CDR3 coding DNA: TGTGCCAGCAGCGCGAGTCGAGGACAGGGGGCGATGAATGAGCAGTTCTTC. This encodes CASSASRGQGAMNEQFF. Looking up the rest from reference TRBV9 and TRBJ2-1 gives the full variable domain: DSGVTQTPKHLITATGQRVTLRCSPRSGDLSVYWYQQSLDQGLQFLIQYYNGEERAKGNILERFSAQQFPDLHSELNLSSLELGDSALYFCASSASRGQGAMNEQFFGPGTRLTVL.

This clonotype was picked up a small number of times. This chain joins TRBV20-1 and TRBJ2-7; D is uncertain. CDR3 length: 14 amino acids. The V and J ends lost 3 bases and 4 bases respectively, with 16 bases between them. CDR1 and CDR2 (germline): DFQATT, SNEGSKA (reference sequence). CDR3 sequence: CSARGVPPGYEQYF. CDR3 sequence (DNA): TGCAGTGCTAGGGGTGTACCCCCAGGTTACGAGCAGTACTTC.

V gene TRBV4-3 combines with J gene TRBJ2-1; D remains ambiguous. The V end lost 1 base, the J end lost 3 bases, and 7 bases lay between the germline ends. The CDR3 totals 14 residues. CDR1 and CDR2 (germline): LGHNA, YSLEER. CDR3 protein: CASSQGLNYNEQFF. Here the CDR3 DNA reads TGCGCCAGCAGCCAAGGACTGAACTACAATGAGCAGTTCTTC.

This clonotype showed up many times. The V and J genes are TRBV10-3 and TRBJ2-2; D call uncertain. The germline gives CDR1 ENHRY, CDR2 SYGVKD. CDR3 length equals 11 residues. V was cut by 6 bases and J by 4 bases, with 3 bases left in between. CDR3 protein: CAISLTGELFF. The CDR3 DNA reads as TGTGCCATCAGCCTCACCGGGGAGCTGTTTTTT.

This clonotype was found many times. The chain combines TRBV4-3 with TRBJ2-3; no clear D. This CDR3 comprises 14 residues. The germline CDR1 and CDR2 sequences are LGHNA and YSLEER. V was trimmed by 1 base and J by 1 base, leaving 6 bases between them. CDR3 bases: TGCGCCAGCAGCCAAGGGATCGGCACAGATACGCAGTATTTT. This translates into CASSQGIGTDTQYF.